These 8 T cell receptor beta chains were all obtained from the same sample, sequenced in a study of identical twins. One entry per CDR3 protein, called by TCRdb with MiXCR from the 5' RACE reads. The sample contains 750,000 to 950,000 distinct CDR3 sequences, about 12% of which appear only once. These same records also appear under a second study, on yellow fever vaccine responses in identical twins.

The sequenced sample consisted of PBMCs. The receptors originated from a woman under 30 in good health.

This clonotype was counted only a few times. The chain couples TRBV28 to TRBJ2-3; 12 nucleotides match TRBD2. The V gene's germline CDR1 is MDHEN and CDR2 SYDVKM. The CDR3 sequence is 17 residues long. V dropped 4 bases and J dropped 2; count of bases not matched to a gene: 7. CDR3 in DNA: TGTGCCAGCAGTTCCCCACTAGCGGGGGGTCTCACAGATACGCAGTATTTT. Translating gives CASSSPLAGGLTDTQYF.

This chain uses TRBV14 with TRBJ2-2, with D uncertain. The CDR3 sequence is 15 residues long. Germline lookup yields CDR1 SGHDN and CDR2 FVKESK. Trimming took 0 bases from V and 5 from J, leaving 10 bases between them. The CDR3 reads CASSQDLPGTGELFF. The CDR3 DNA follows: TGTGCCAGCAGCCAAGATCTTCCAGGTACCGGGGAGCTGTTTTTT.

The J gene is TRBJ2-5, the V gene TRBV9; D remains unclear. This CDR3 spans 15 amino acids. CDR1 and CDR2 from the germline V gene are SGDLS and YYNGEE. Trimming took off 5 bases at V and 3 bases at J, with 17 bases between the two ends. Here the CDR3 DNA reads TGTGCCAGCAGTGAGGCAGGAGTGCCGGAAGAGACCCAGTACTTC. It encodes CASSEAGVPEETQYF.

The chain links TRBV3-1 to TRBJ1-2; the D gene is possibly TRBD1 (5 bases). Germline V gene data show CDR1 as LGHDT and CDR2 as YNNKEL (reference sequence). The CDR3 runs to 18 residues. V lost 3 bases, J lost 4 bases, and 24 bases lay in between. CDR3 region: CASSHPGTRITSPYGYTF. The CDR3 nucleotides are TGTGCCAGCAGCCACCCCGGGACCCGAATTACTTCACCCTATGGCTACACCTTC.

V is TRBV7-3 and J is TRBJ2-3; unclear D gene. Looked up from germline, CDR1 is SGHTA and CDR2 is FQGTGA. The length of the CDR3 is 13 residues. Trimming took 5 bases from V and 6 from J, leaving 12 bases between them. The CDR3 loop reads CASSPQISDTQYF. In DNA form, the CDR3 reads TGTGCCAGCAGCCCCCAGATCAGTGATACGCAGTATTTT. Full variable domain (remainder filled in from reference TRBV7-3 and TRBJ2-3): GAGVSQTPSNKVTEKGKYVELRCDPISGHTALYWYRQSLGQGPEFLIYFQGTGAADDSGLPNDRFFAVRPEGSVSTLKIQRTERGDSAVYLCASSPQISDTQYFGPGTRLTVL.

This clonotype has at least ten counts. The J gene is TRBJ2-3, the V gene TRBV28; 13 bases are shared with TRBD2. The V gene's germline CDR1 is MDHEN and CDR2 SYDVKM. The CDR3 is 19 amino acids. The J segment lost 2 bases and the V segment lost 5 bases, leaving 13 bases of the junction unmatched. Written as DNA, the CDR3 is TGTGCCAGCAGTCGAGGGAGGACTAGCGGGAGCTTAAACACAGATACGCAGTATTTT. Residues: CASSRGRTSGSLNTDTQYF.

This chain uses TRBV6-1 with TRBJ2-6, with no clear D. The CDR3 contains 15 residues. Trimming left V 5 bases short and J 2 bases short, with 10 bases between. CDR1 MNHNS and CDR2 SASEGT come from the germline V gene. CDR3 amino acids: CASSPAGAGANVLTF. CDR3 DNA sequence: TGTGCCAGCAGTCCCGCTGGAGCTGGGGCCAACGTCCTGACTTTC.

This clonotype was counted between two and nine times. The V gene is TRBV7-8, the J gene TRBJ1-3; 8 bases align to TRBD1. This CDR3 has 16 residues. Germline CDR1 is SGHVS and CDR2 is FQNEAQ. Trimming at V came to 5 bases and at J to 0 bases, leaving 6 bases not matched to a gene. CDR3 region: CASSLRDRYSGNTIYF. The CDR3 DNA reads TGTGCCAGCAGCCTACGGGACAGGTACTCTGGAAACACCATATATTTT.